In its sample, the clone carrying this TCR beta chain ranks as medium-sized. This specimen belongs to a study of OX40 agonist ivuxolimab in advanced cancers. Some clones are missing from TCRdb's copy, which holds only in-frame ones; the method was immunoSEQ multiplex PCR. The sample holds more than 45,000 clones, about 81% seen once. V shed 4 bases and J 3 bases; nucleotides not matched to a gene: 10. Germline loops: CDR1 MGHRA, CDR2 YSYEKL. The CDR3 loop spans 16 amino acids. The origin of this receptor is an adult with an advanced solid tumor such as melanoma, head and neck, liver or kidney cancer. Sequences were derived from CD4+ or CD8+ T cells sorted from blood, sampled in a trial of the OX40 agonist ivuxolimab. The chain couples TRBV4-1 to TRBJ1-1, with 8 bases matching TRBD1. The CDR3 protein is CASSRPRTGRDTEAFF. CDR3 coding DNA: TGCGCCAGCAGCCGTCCACGGACAGGGCGGGACACTGAAGCTTTCTTT.